The sequence of this TCR beta chain was determined in a study of CXCR3-negative and CXCR3-positive naive CD8 T cells (dated by TCRdb to the late 2010s). General notes on the study: In total, around 140 million TRB reads were obtained, or roughly 1.5 +/- 0.3 million reads per library. Diversity and physicochemical repertoire analyses were performed on around twelve donors pooled from two independent experiments. Naive subsets from 5 or 6 donors and memory cells from 3 donors were included in the TRBV-TRBJ cluster analysis. The paper's findings and limits, for the study overall: Freshly isolated PBMCs were used for most assays because CXCR3 expression went down partially after cryopreservation. TRBV-TRBJ usage was similar between naive CXCR3-negative and CXCR3-positive cells from the same donor, while memory cells showed distinct patterns. Repertoire diversity was comparably high in both naive subsets but much lower in memory CD8+ T cells. Surface CD5, linked to self-reactivity in mice, was comparable between naive subsets; TCR interaction strength was therefore also inferred from TRB CDR3 physicochemical properties.

Spanning cysteine to phenylalanine, the CDR3 consists of 12 amino acids. Nucleotide data are not available. The germline V gene (reference sequence) supplies CDR1 DFQATT and CDR2 SNEGSKA. The data were produced on a NextSeq 550. The Human TCR Profiling Kit (MiLaboratory) was used to prepare UMI-labeled 5' RACE TRB cDNA libraries. The full amount of extracted RNA was used for cDNA synthesis, and the full amount of resulting cDNA was used for PCR amplification. The libraries were made side by side, with each library going through the same number of PCR cycles. On the study's bioinformatics: With a minimum of two reads required per UMI, MIGEC and MiXCR pulled out about 52,000 +/- 9,100 unique UMI-labeled TRB cDNA molecules from each library. Each library averaged around 42,000 +/- 9,900 functional in-frame TRB CDR3 nucleotide clonotypes without stop codons. After downsampling to 5000 UMI-labeled TRB molecules per sample, diversity metrics such as normalized Shannon-Wiener and Chao1 were calculated in VDJtools. For the central five CDR3 residues, VDJtools calculated physicochemical properties weighted by clonotype size, namely interaction energy, strength, volume and Kidera factor 4. One entry per CDR3 protein sequence results from the TCRdb reprocessing of the reads, with DNA left out. In this record, the V and J calls reflect TCRdb's handling and not the investigators' own analysis. The sample table includes roughly 48,000 distinct CDR3 sequences. Of the sample, about 15% is held by the ten largest clones.

Comments on this clonotype: Its antigen is unknown.

Each CD8+ T cell subset was flow-sorted in triplicate, with some 300,000 cells per subset placed directly into RLT lysis buffer. Peripheral blood mononuclear cells were isolated from buffy coats by standard density gradient centrifugation. Total RNA was extracted from sorted cells using an RNeasy Mini Kit. The rearrangement joined TRBV20-1 to TRBJ1-2; the D call of TRBD1 rests on TCRdb alone, since no DNA is present to check it. This sequence originates from a human donor in good health. Some clones in this sample may be carry-over from other donors' samples. What was sequenced was memory CD8+ T cells from blood. The intended sense of this specimen's cell subset or site label: conventional CD8+ memory T cells (TMEM), sorted as controls. The CDR3 reads as follows: CSASQGSYGYTF.